The 7 T cell receptor beta chains in this list originate from one sample, sequenced in a study of CDR3 diversity in severe acne. From the PCR reads, TCRdb called clonotypes with MiXCR, one entry per CDR3 protein. The repertoire holds about 100,000 distinct CDR3 sequences, around 56% seen once, with roughly an eighth in the top ten. Material for sequencing was blood. These receptors all come from a male donor with acne.

This clonotype has at least ten counts. The chain uses TRBV2 and TRBJ1-5, with no clear D. The CDR3 is 13 amino acids. Germline CDR1 reads SNHLY; CDR2 reads FYNNEI. The germline V and J ends were trimmed by 5 bases and 1 base, with 6 bases remaining between them. The CDR3 region has the DNA TGTGCCAGCAGTTCGACAAGCAATCAGCCCCAGCATTTT. It yields the protein CASSSTSNQPQHF.

Turning to this clonotype: Germline and junction disagree at one end, which may indicate a read error. This sequence joins TRBV7-9 and TRBJ1-2; D gene uncertain. The CDR3 sequence is 13 residues long. Per germline, CDR1 SEHNR and CDR2 FQNEAQ (reference sequence). CDR3 in amino acids: CASSLGLVHGYTF. CDR3 sequence (DNA): TGTGCCAGCAGCTTAGGTCTGGTCCATGGCTATACCTTC.

The chain joins TRBV7-3 to TRBJ1-2; no reliable D call. The length of the CDR3 is 13 residues. Germline V gene data show CDR1 as SGHTA and CDR2 as FQGTGA. Trimming removed 3 bases at V and 8 bases at J, with 13 bases between. CDR3 region: CASSFNPGGGYTF. In nucleotides, the CDR3 is TGTGCCAGCAGCTTTAACCCAGGTGGGGGCTACACCTTC.

Ten or more counts support this clonotype. The chain is built from TRBV6-5 and TRBJ2-7; D might be TRBD2 (6 bases). This CDR3 is built from 13 residues. V was shortened by 6 bases and J by 3 bases, with 12 bases between the two germline ends. Germline V lookup: CDR1 MNHEY, CDR2 SVGAGI. CDR3 DNA sequence: TGTGCCAGCAGGGTCACGGAGGGCTACGAGCAGTACTTC. Amino acid sequence: CASRVTEGYEQYF.

In this sample, this clonotype turned up many times. The V and J genes are TRBV19 and TRBJ2-2; 11 bases match TRBD2. This CDR3 is 15 amino acids long. Looked up from germline, CDR1 is LNHDA and CDR2 is SQIVND (reference sequence). Unmatched junction bases numbered 8, after V lost 7 bases and J lost 7 bases. The CDR3 region is CASTIAGGPFGELFF. CDR3 bases: TGTGCCAGTACGATAGCGGGGGGGCCCTTCGGGGAGCTGTTTTTT.

This clonotype was seen more than once but under ten times. The chain is built from TRBV20-1 and TRBJ1-5, with 10 bases fitting TRBD1. Germline V lookup: CDR1 DFQATT, CDR2 SNEGSKA (reference sequence). V shed 6 bases and J 1 base; nucleotides not matched to a gene: 3. This CDR3 is built from 14 residues. DNA of the CDR3: TGCAGTGCATTGGGACAGGGGAGCAATCAGCCCCAGCATTTT. It encodes CSALGQGSNQPQHF.

The V call is TRBV7-6, the J call TRBJ2-3; 11 bases align to TRBD1. Germline V gene lookup returns CDR1 SGHVS and CDR2 FNYEAQ. The junction had 11 bases not matched to a gene; V was cut back by 5 bases and J by 4 bases. The CDR3 is 17 amino acids. CDR3 in DNA: TGTGCCAGCAGCCGCCCGGGGACAGGGGGAGGGCCAGATACGCAGTATTTT. Its translation: CASSRPGTGGGPDTQYF.